The clone carrying this TCR beta chain was seen once. The data originate from a study of shared clonotypes between healthy human individuals. V was pared by 5 bases and J by 0 bases, with 10 bases of the junction left unmatched. The CDR3 spans 17 residues. In germline, CDR1 is SEHNR, CDR2 FQNEAQ (reference sequence). Positive CCR7 selection of CD45RO-negative cells yielded the naive CD8 cells, and terminally differentiated effector memory CD45RA+ cells were excluded. This table comes from immunoSEQ multiplex PCR, and its TCRdb copy is limited to in-frame clones, with some not included. The sample records about 2.1 million clones, about 93% being singletons.

The V call is TRBV7-9, the J call TRBJ2-5; the match to TRBD2 covers 9 bases. This receptor was obtained from a man aged 18 to 35 in good health. Some clones in this sample may be carry-over from other donors' samples. Sequencing was done on a sample of naive CD8+ T cells from PBMCs. CDR3 sequence (DNA): TGTGCCAGCAGCACTCAGCGGGAGGTAAAACACCAAGAGACCCAGTACTTC. The encoded protein is CASSTQREVKHQETQYF.